Shown below are 28 T cell receptor beta chains from a single sample sequenced in a study of cytomegalovirus exposure and HLA in healthy donors. The PCR contained 60 Vbeta and 13 Jbeta primers. Only in-frame clones appear in the TCRdb table, and some are missing; sequencing was by immunoSEQ multiplex PCR. In the table there are approximately 88,000 clones, approximately 64% of which are singletons. The specimen sequenced was PBMCs. The source of these receptors is a man aged 55 to 69 in good health and CMV-seronegative.

This clone was picked up a small number of times. The V and J genes are TRBV5-1 and TRBJ2-7; D possibly corresponds to TRBD2 (6 bases). The ends were cut back, 0 bases at V and 5 bases at J, with 15 bases in the middle. Germline V gene lookup returns CDR1 SGHRS and CDR2 YFSETQ. This CDR3 region has 15 residues. For the CDR3, the DNA is TGCGCCAGCAGCTTGGAGGTGGAGGGAGGCCACGAGCAGTACTTC. It specifies CASSLEVEGGHEQYF.

The chain recombines TRBV12-2 with TRBJ2-1; no DNA check was done on the table's D call, TRBD1. TRBV12-2 is annotated as a pseudogene. This CDR3 comprises 14 residues. The CDR3 is CASRLVHRTNEQFF. The CDR3, as DNA: TGTGCAAGTCGCTTAGTGCACAGGACGAATGAGCAGTTCTTC.

In this sample, this clone turned up many times. The chain employs TRBV25-1 and TRBJ2-7, with unresolved D. Trimming removed 1 base from V and 6 bases from J, with 10 bases in between. This CDR3 region has 13 residues. Per the germline V gene, CDR1 is MGHDK and CDR2 is SYGVNS. CDR3 nucleotide sequence: TGTGCCAGCAGTGAATTTGAGTTCCCCGAGCAGTACTTC. It is translated as CASSEFEFPEQYF.

This clone was counted ten times or more. This sequence joins TRBV6-1 and TRBJ1-3; 9 bases are a match to TRBD1. The trim removed 8 bases at V and 0 bases at J, leaving 5 bases unmatched. Germline V gives CDR1 MNHNS, CDR2 SASEGT. The CDR3 covers 15 residues. The CDR3 sequence is CASRGQGNSGNTIYF. CDR3 bases: TGTGCCAGCCGAGGACAGGGGAACTCTGGAAACACCATATATTTT.

The chain links TRBV2 to TRBJ1-2; no reliable D call. V lost 6 bases, J lost 0 bases, and 11 bases lay in between. Germline-derived CDR1 and CDR2 are SNHLY and FYNNEI. This CDR3 has 14 amino acids. The chain's CDR3 is CASRRTVSNYGYTF. CDR3 in DNA: TGTGCCAGCAGGCGCACTGTTTCTAACTATGGCTACACCTTC.

The chain recombines TRBV6-5 with TRBJ2-5; D remains ambiguous. TRBJ2-7 explains the end of the DNA better; the J call may be wrong. This CDR3 region has 14 residues. Germline values: CDR1 MNHEY, CDR2 SVGAGI. The CDR3 region is CASSYSHLMLEQYF. DNA of the CDR3: TGTGCCAGCAGTTACTCGCATCTTATGCTCGAGCAGTACTTC.

The V and J genes are TRBV28 and TRBJ1-6; no firm D call. Germline V CDR1 and CDR2: MDHEN, SYDVKM. The V end was cut by 11 bases, the J end by 5 bases, with 10 bases between. The CDR3 extends over 12 amino acids. The CDR3 DNA is TGTGCCTCCCAGGCGAATAATTCACCCCTCCACTTT. Encoded protein: CASQANNSPLHF.

This clone has only a few counts. Here the CDR3 DNA reads TGTGCCAGCACCATTGGAGGAGCAAACTATGGCTACACCTTC. Amino acid sequence: CASTIGGANYGYTF. The V and J genes are TRBV6-6 and TRBJ1-2; D ambiguous. Germline-derived CDR1 and CDR2 are MNHNY and SVGAGI (reference sequence). The V end was cut by 7 bases, the J end by 2 bases, with 14 bases between. The CDR3 covers 14 residues.

In its sample, this clone was seen a few times. In DNA form, the CDR3 reads TGTGCCAGCAGGCCCGGGACAGCTGGAAACACCATATATTTT. It specifies CASRPGTAGNTIYF. The chain joins TRBV2 to TRBJ1-3; 7 bases fit TRBD1. J gave up 2 bases and V 6 bases, and 4 bases lay outside the gene matches. Germline V gene sequence: CDR1 SNHLY, CDR2 FYNNEI. The CDR3 has 14 residues.

In its sample, this clone was seen a few times. The CDR3 coding sequence is TGTGCCAGCAGCTTCGAGTTAAGCTCCTACGAGCAGTACTTC. Protein: CASSFELSSYEQYF. The rearrangement joins TRBV5-4 to TRBJ2-7; no reliable D call. This CDR3 region has 14 residues. The germline V gene encodes CDR1 SGHNT and CDR2 YYREEE (reference sequence). V lost 2 bases and J lost 0, with 9 bases in between.

This chain connects TRBV19 to TRBJ1-1; 7 nucleotides align to TRBD1. The germline CDR1 and CDR2 sequences are LNHDA and SQIVND (reference sequence). J lost 0 bases, V lost 9 bases, and 7 bases had no gene match. CDR3 length: 14 amino acids. CDR3 region: CASYDREMNTEAFF. CDR3 nucleotide sequence: TGTGCCAGCTACGACAGGGAAATGAACACTGAAGCTTTCTTT.

The V and J genes are TRBV5-1 and TRBJ2-2; 8 positions match TRBD2. Germline CDR1 reads SGHRS; CDR2 reads YFSETQ. With V trimmed by 7 bases and J by 4 bases, 18 bases remained unmatched. CDR3 size: 18 residues. The chain's CDR3 is CASRHRESAGEGTGELFF. The CDR3 coding sequence is TGCGCCAGCCGCCATAGAGAATCAGCGGGAGAAGGCACCGGGGAGCTGTTTTTT. Together with reference TRBV5-1 and TRBJ2-2, the CDR3 gives the full variable domain: KAGVTQTPRYLIKTRGQQVTLSCSPISGHRSVSWYQQTPGQGLQFLFEYFSETQRNKGNFPGRFSGRQFSNSRSEMNVSTLELGDSALYLCASRHRESAGEGTGELFFGEGSRLTVL.

This sequence joins TRBV27 and TRBJ1-1, with D possibly being TRBD1 (5 bases). Germline V gives CDR1 MNHEY, CDR2 SMNVEV (reference sequence). The CDR3 has 15 residues. V lost 4 bases and J 1 base, leaving 13 bases between the germline ends. CDR3 coding DNA: TGTGCCAGCAGTTGGTGGGGCAGGACGAACACTGAAGCTTTCTTT. Translation gives CASSWWGRTNTEAFF.

V is TRBV27 and J is TRBJ1-2; 7 positions agree with TRBD1. The ends lost 5 bases at V and 3 bases at J; junction bases unmatched: 12. The CDR3 consists of 16 residues. Germline V gene data show CDR1 as MNHEY and CDR2 as SMNVEV (reference sequence). The CDR3 nucleotides are TGTGCCAGCAGTCGGGCCGGACAGGTTGAATACTATGGCTACACCTTC. It is translated as CASSRAGQVEYYGYTF.

The genes are TRBV21-1 and TRBJ2-7; no DNA check was done on the table's D call, TRBD1. TRBV21-1 is a pseudogene segment. The CDR3 totals 16 residues. CDR3 residues: CASSMSTRDSSYEQYF. The CDR3 DNA reads TGTGCCAGCAGCATGTCGACCCGGGACAGCTCCTACGAGCAGTACTTC.

This clone was seen more than once but under ten times. The V gene is TRBV28, the J gene TRBJ2-5, with 8 positions matching TRBD2. V gave up 2 bases and J gave up 2 bases; unmatched junction bases: 13. This CDR3 is built from 18 residues. Germline CDR1 and CDR2: MDHEN and SYDVKM. CDR3 sequence: CASSLLGSSGGSQETQYF. CDR3 in DNA: TGTGCCAGCAGTTTACTAGGGTCCAGCGGGGGTTCTCAAGAGACCCAGTACTTC.

The chain links TRBV7-3 to TRBJ1-5; no firm D call. Germline loops: CDR1 SGHTA, CDR2 FQGTGA. The CDR3 is 13 residues long. V was cut by 4 bases and J by 4 bases, with 8 bases left in between. The CDR3 is CASSSSTNQPQHF. The CDR3, as DNA: TGTGCCAGCAGCTCCTCCACTAATCAGCCCCAGCATTTT.

The gene calls are TRBV10-3 and TRBJ1-2; maybe TRBD1 (6 bases). V lost 9 bases and J lost 4, with 18 bases in between. Looked up from germline, CDR1 is ENHRY and CDR2 is SYGVKD. The CDR3 length is 14 residues. The CDR3 region is CAITQGGVFYGYTF. DNA for the CDR3: TGTGCCATTACACAGGGAGGGGTCTTCTATGGCTACACCTTC.

This clone was recorded at least ten times. The J gene is TRBJ1-5, the V gene TRBV5-6, with D possibly matching TRBD1 (6 bases). This CDR3 spans 15 amino acids. V dropped 0 bases and J dropped 2 bases, with 9 bases sitting between them. The germline V gene encodes CDR1 SGHDT and CDR2 YYEEEE. CDR3 coding DNA: TGTGCCAGCAGCTTGGTGCGGACAGGCAATCAGCCCCAGCATTTT. Protein product: CASSLVRTGNQPQHF.

J is TRBJ1-4 and V is TRBV7-9; 9 nucleotides agree with TRBD1. Per germline, CDR1 SEHNR and CDR2 FQNEAQ (reference sequence). CDR3 size: 15 residues. J gave up 4 bases and V 4 bases, and 4 bases lay outside the gene matches. CDR3 DNA sequence: TGTGCCAGCAGCTGGGGACAGGGCAGTAATGAAAAACTGTTTTTT. This codes for CASSWGQGSNEKLFF.

This clone occurred a few times. The chain carries TRBV19 and TRBJ2-2; tentative D call: TRBD2 (5 bases). Trimming shortened V by 6 bases and J by 8 bases, and 10 bases separated the two germline ends. The CDR3 sequence is 12 residues long. Germline V gene lookup returns CDR1 LNHDA and CDR2 SQIVND (reference sequence). Written as DNA, the CDR3 is TGTGCCAGTAGGACGGGGAGTGGGGAGCTGTTTTTT. Protein: CASRTGSGELFF.

The chain combines TRBV27 with TRBJ2-7; weak D call: TRBD1 (6 bases). The germline CDR1 and CDR2 sequences are MNHEY and SMNVEV (reference sequence). The V gene lost 7 bases and the J gene lost 3 bases, with 22 bases spanning the gap. This CDR3 region has 16 residues. The CDR3 is CASTRAGGPLYYEQYF. DNA for the CDR3: TGTGCCAGCACCAGGGCTGGGGGCCCCCTCTACTACGAGCAGTACTTC.

The chain employs TRBV18 and TRBJ1-1; possibly TRBD1 for D (5 bases). Germline V gene sequence: CDR1 KGHSH, CDR2 LQKENI. V lost 3 bases to trimming and J lost 4 bases, with 18 bases between them. The CDR3 spans 16 residues. Here the CDR3 reads CASSPGRGHPGTEAFF. The CDR3 DNA reads as TGTGCCAGCTCACCGGGGCGGGGCCACCCGGGCACTGAAGCTTTCTTT.

This chain uses TRBV9 with TRBJ2-7, with 8 bases matching TRBD1. The CDR3 totals 15 residues. CDR1 SGDLS and CDR2 YYNGEE come from the germline V gene. Unmatched junction bases numbered 9, after V lost 3 bases and J lost 4 bases. As DNA, the CDR3 is TGTGCCAGCAGCGCGTTTCCGGGACAGGAATACGAGCAGTACTTC. This translates into CASSAFPGQEYEQYF.

This clone came up once. The chain joins TRBV23-1 to TRBJ1-5; D is perhaps TRBD1 (5 bases). TRBV23-1 is designated an ORF whose function remains uncertain. This CDR3 has 15 residues. V was pared by 3 bases and J by 3 bases, with 12 bases between. CDR3 nucleotide sequence: TGCGCCAGCAGTCACTCAGGGCAAGTCAATCAGCCCCAGCATTTT. It codes for CASSHSGQVNQPQHF.

The chain recombines TRBV11-2 with TRBJ2-5; D gene unclear. Trimming shortened V by 5 bases and J by 11 bases, and 12 bases separated the two germline ends. CDR1 is SGHAT and CDR2 is FQNNGV in the germline V gene. The CDR3 has 11 residues. The CDR3 DNA reads TGTGCCAGCAGCCAAGACATTGAGCAGTACTTC. Protein product: CASSQDIEQYF. The whole variable domain, remainder taken from reference TRBV11-2 and TRBJ2-5, is EAGVAQSPRYKIIEKRQSVAFWCNPISGHATLYWYQQILGQGPKLLIQFQNNGVVDDSQLPKDRFSAERLKGVDSTLKIQPAKLEDSAVYLCASSQDIEQYFGPGTRLLVL.

This chain joins TRBV28 and TRBJ2-7; a possible D gene is TRBD2 (6 bases). The CDR3 loop spans 13 amino acids. Germline V CDR1 and CDR2: MDHEN, SYDVKM. V lost 3 bases and J lost 2, with 8 bases in between. The CDR3 sequence: CASSLAGTYEQYF. As DNA, the CDR3 is TGTGCCAGCAGTTTGGCGGGAACCTACGAGCAGTACTTC.

The chain recombines TRBV7-3 with TRBJ1-2; a possible D gene is TRBD1 (6 bases). The V end was cut by 0 bases, the J end by 8 bases, with 13 bases between. There are 14 residues in the CDR3. Germline CDR1 SGHTA, CDR2 FQGTGA. Here the CDR3 reads CASSLTPRGWGYTF. The CDR3 DNA follows: TGTGCCAGCAGCTTAACCCCCAGGGGCTGGGGCTACACCTTC.